This section outlines one T cell receptor (beta chain) sequence together with its context. Individuals drawn from under 30 US areas were about 18 to 95 years old. Recovery among Cohort 3 donors was established by two negative PCRs, clearance, or symptom resolution. Source study methods: Nucleated cell number was recorded as an estimate derived from reference gene primer amplification. Measured with immunoSEQ multiplex PCR; TCRdb has only the in-frame clones, and not every one. V and J calls plus clone size are reproduced from that table; the DNA served to infer D and trimming. Counted here are about 310,000 clones, approximately 91% occurring once; the ten biggest clones make up about 5%. CDR1 MNHEY and CDR2 SMNVEV come from the germline V gene (reference sequence). The CDR3 length is 18 residues. The V and J ends lost 0 bases and 5 bases, in that order; junction bases with no gene match: 14. The sample belongs to a study of blood T cell repertoires in COVID-19. Study-level background: Donors in the United States, Italy and Spain gave samples during acute or convalescent COVID-19.

The origin of this receptor is a man in his fifties or sixties who had recovered from COVID-19. The sequenced sample consisted of PBMCs or T cells enriched from blood (not recorded which). This chain links TRBV27 with TRBJ2-7; 9 bases are shared with TRBD2. CDR3 in amino acids: CASSLSGWVEAGGHEQYF. CDR3 DNA sequence: TGTGCCAGCAGTTTATCTGGGTGGGTGGAAGCGGGAGGCCACGAGCAGTACTTC.